These 10 T cell receptor beta chains came from one sample sequenced in a study of T cells after posttransplantation cyclophosphamide. Using immunoSEQ multiplex PCR, the repertoire was profiled, and TCRdb retains in-frame clones only, with some absent. The sample contains 20,000 to 30,000 clones, more than 75% of which appear only once. Sequenced: PBMCs. The receptors were sampled from an older woman with a blood cancer, CMV-positive, and with a related stem cell donor.

The V and J genes are TRBV21-1 and TRBJ2-1; no check of the table's D call, TRBD2, against the DNA was made. TRBV21-1 corresponds to a pseudogene. This CDR3 has 15 residues. The CDR3 DNA is TGTGCCAGCAGCGATATGACTAGCGGTTACAATGAGCAGTTCTTC. Encoded protein: CASSDMTSGYNEQFF.

The V and J genes are TRBV18 and TRBJ2-3; 7 positions agree with TRBD2. The CDR3 totals 13 residues. Germline lookup yields CDR1 KGHSH and CDR2 LQKENI. J was trimmed by 6 bases and V by 6 bases; bases with no gene match: 6. DNA for the CDR3: TGTGCCAGCTCGACTAGCAACTCGGATACGCAGTATTTT. Amino acid sequence: CASSTSNSDTQYF.

This clone was observed a single time. The chain carries TRBV2 and TRBJ1-6; TRBD1 matches at 9 bases. The CDR3 length is 14 residues. CDR1 and CDR2 (germline): SNHLY, FYNNEI. V lost 6 bases and J lost 8; bases outside the gene matches: 5. This CDR3 is CASRITGGDSPLHF. CDR3 sequence (DNA): TGTGCCAGCAGAATCACAGGGGGCGATTCACCCCTCCACTTT.

This clone appeared a few times. The rearrangement links TRBV6-5 to TRBJ1-3; the D is unclear. The germline gives CDR1 MNHEY, CDR2 SVGAGI. Trimming left V 0 bases short and J 0 bases short, with 9 bases between. This CDR3 comprises 16 residues. CDR3 sequence: CASSYSRGYSGNTIYF. The CDR3 DNA reads as TGTGCCAGCAGTTACTCGCGCGGTTACTCTGGAAACACCATATATTTT.

The chain joins TRBV6-6 to TRBJ1-6, with 10 bases aligning to TRBD1. The CDR3 contains 15 residues. Germline CDR1 reads MNHNY; CDR2 reads SVGAGI (reference sequence). Trimming cost V 2 bases and J 10 bases; bases outside gene matches: 5. DNA of the CDR3: TGTGCCAGCAGTTACCCCGGGACAGGGGAATCACCCCTCCACTTT. This sequence encodes CASSYPGTGESPLHF.

The gene calls are TRBV4-1 and TRBJ2-3; 10 bases line up with TRBD2. The V gene's germline CDR1 is MGHRA and CDR2 YSYEKL. Trimming took 6 bases from V and 6 from J; bases not matched to a gene: 6. The CDR3 has 14 amino acids. CDR3 amino acids: CASRSGRAGDTQYF. The DNA for the CDR3 is TGCGCCAGCAGGAGCGGGAGGGCTGGTGATACGCAGTATTTT.

The rearrangement links TRBV30 to TRBJ1-1; possibly TRBD1 for D (6 bases). The germline gives CDR1 GTSNPN, CDR2 SVGIG (reference sequence). The length of the CDR3 is 14 residues. Deletions cut 0 bases from V and 5 bases from J, with 13 bases between. The CDR3 here is CAWSVGGARTEAFF. The CDR3 nucleotides are TGTGCCTGGAGTGTAGGGGGGGCGCGGACTGAAGCTTTCTTT.

In the case of this clone: The sample contains more than one DNA sequence encoding this CDR3. The chain employs TRBV13 and TRBJ2-5; 8 bases line up with TRBD2. Looked up from germline, CDR1 is PRHDT and CDR2 is FYEKMQ (reference sequence). The CDR3 is 15 amino acids. V lost 2 bases and J lost 5; bases outside the gene matches: 7. DNA for the CDR3: TGTGCCAGCAGCTTAAGCCGAGCGGGAGCTGAGACCCAGTACTTC. It yields the protein CASSLSRAGAETQYF.

The chain couples TRBV19 to TRBJ1-5, with TRBD1 matching 9 bases. V was pared by 5 bases and J by 3 bases, with 8 bases of the junction left unmatched. CDR3 length: 16 residues. Germline values: CDR1 LNHDA, CDR2 SQIVND (reference sequence). The CDR3 sequence: CASSGGTGKNNQPQHF. The CDR3 DNA follows: TGTGCCAGTAGTGGAGGGACAGGGAAAAACAATCAGCCCCAGCATTTT.

The V call is TRBV11-3, the J call TRBJ2-7; 14 bases line up with TRBD2. Looked up from germline, CDR1 is SGHNT and CDR2 is YENEEA. This CDR3 contains 16 residues. V lost 4 bases, J lost 5 bases, and 7 bases stayed unmatched. As DNA, the CDR3 is TGTGCCAGCAGCTCCGGGACTAGCGGGAGTAATAACGAGCAGTACTTC. Translation: CASSSGTSGSNNEQYF.